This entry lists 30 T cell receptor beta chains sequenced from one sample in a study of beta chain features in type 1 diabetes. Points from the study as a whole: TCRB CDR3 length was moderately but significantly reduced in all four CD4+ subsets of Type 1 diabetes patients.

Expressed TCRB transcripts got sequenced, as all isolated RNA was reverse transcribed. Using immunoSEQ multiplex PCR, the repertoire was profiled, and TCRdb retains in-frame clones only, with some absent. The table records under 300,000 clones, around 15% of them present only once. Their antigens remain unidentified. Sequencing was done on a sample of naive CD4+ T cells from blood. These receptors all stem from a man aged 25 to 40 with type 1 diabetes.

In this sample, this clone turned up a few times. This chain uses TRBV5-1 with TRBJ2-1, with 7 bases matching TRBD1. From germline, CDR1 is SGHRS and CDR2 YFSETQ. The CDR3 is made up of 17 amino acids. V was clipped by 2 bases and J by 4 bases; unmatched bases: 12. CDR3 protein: CASSFRDSGEPYNEQFF. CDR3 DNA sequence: TGCGCCAGCAGCTTCCGGGACAGTGGAGAACCTTACAATGAGCAGTTCTTC. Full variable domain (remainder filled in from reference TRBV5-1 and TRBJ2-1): KAGVTQTPRYLIKTRGQQVTLSCSPISGHRSVSWYQQTPGQGLQFLFEYFSETQRNKGNFPGRFSGRQFSNSRSEMNVSTLELGDSALYLCASSFRDSGEPYNEQFFGPGTRLTVL.

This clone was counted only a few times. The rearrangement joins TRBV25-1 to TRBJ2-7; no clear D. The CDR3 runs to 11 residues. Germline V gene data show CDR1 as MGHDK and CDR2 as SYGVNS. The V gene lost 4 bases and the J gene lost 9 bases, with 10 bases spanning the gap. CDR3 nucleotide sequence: TGTGCCAGCAGTGGTTATCTCTTGCAGTACTTC. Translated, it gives CASSGYLLQYF.

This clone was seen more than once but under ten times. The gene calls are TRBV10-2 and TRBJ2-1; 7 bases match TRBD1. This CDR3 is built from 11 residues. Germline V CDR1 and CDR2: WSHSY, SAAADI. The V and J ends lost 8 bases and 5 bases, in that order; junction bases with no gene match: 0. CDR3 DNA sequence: TGCGCCAGCGGGACAGACAATGAGCAGTTCTTC. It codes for CASGTDNEQFF.

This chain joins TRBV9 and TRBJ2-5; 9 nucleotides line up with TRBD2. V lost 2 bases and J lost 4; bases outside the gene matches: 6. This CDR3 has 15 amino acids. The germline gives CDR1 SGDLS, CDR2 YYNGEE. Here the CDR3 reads CASSVNSGRSETQYF. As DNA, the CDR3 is TGTGCCAGCAGCGTGAATAGCGGGAGATCAGAGACCCAGTACTTC.

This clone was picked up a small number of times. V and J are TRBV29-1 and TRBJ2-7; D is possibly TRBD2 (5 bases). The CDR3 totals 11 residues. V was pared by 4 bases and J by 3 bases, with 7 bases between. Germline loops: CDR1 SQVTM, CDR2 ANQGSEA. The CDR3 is CSVAGVYEQYF. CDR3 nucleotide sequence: TGCAGCGTTGCCGGGGTCTACGAGCAGTACTTC.

This chain's CDR3 is CASSPGQGAAAEQFF. In DNA form, the CDR3 reads TGTGCCAGCAGCCCGGGACAGGGGGCGGCGGCCGAGCAGTTCTTC. The rearrangement links TRBV7-9 to TRBJ2-1, with TRBD1 matching 12 bases. CDR1 and CDR2 from the germline V gene are SEHNR and FQNEAQ (reference sequence). The CDR3 extends over 15 amino acids. The trim removed 5 bases at V and 10 bases at J, leaving 9 bases unmatched.

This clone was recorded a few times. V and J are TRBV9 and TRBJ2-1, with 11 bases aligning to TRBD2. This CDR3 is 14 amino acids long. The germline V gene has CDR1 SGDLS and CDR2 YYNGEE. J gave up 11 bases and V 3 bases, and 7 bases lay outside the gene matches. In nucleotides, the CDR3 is TGTGCCAGCAGCGAGGGGACTAGCGGACTTAAGCAGTTCTTC. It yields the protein CASSEGTSGLKQFF.

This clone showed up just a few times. The CDR3 spells CASSVTQGYGYTF. CDR3 coding DNA: TGTGCCAGCAGCGTAACACAGGGCTATGGCTACACCTTC. V and J are TRBV9 and TRBJ1-2; a possible D gene is TRBD1 (6 bases). Germline loops: CDR1 SGDLS, CDR2 YYNGEE. The CDR3 is made up of 13 amino acids. Deletions cut 1 base from V and 4 bases from J, with 8 bases between.

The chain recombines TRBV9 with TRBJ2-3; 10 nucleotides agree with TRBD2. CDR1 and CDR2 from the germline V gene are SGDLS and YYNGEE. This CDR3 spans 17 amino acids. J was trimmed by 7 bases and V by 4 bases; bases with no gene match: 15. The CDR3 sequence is CASSPKVASGSEYTQYF. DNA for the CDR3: TGTGCCAGCAGCCCCAAAGTGGCTAGCGGGAGTGAGTATACGCAGTATTTT.

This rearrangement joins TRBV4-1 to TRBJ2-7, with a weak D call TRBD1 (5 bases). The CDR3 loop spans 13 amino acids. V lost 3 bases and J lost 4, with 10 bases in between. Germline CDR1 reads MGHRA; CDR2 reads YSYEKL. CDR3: CASSHPGHYEQYF. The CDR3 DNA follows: TGCGCCAGCAGCCATCCCGGACATTACGAGCAGTACTTC.

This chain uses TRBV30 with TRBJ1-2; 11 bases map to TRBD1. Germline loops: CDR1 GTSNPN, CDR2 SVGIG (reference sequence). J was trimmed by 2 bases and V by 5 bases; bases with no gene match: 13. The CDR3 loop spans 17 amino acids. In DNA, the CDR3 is TGTGCCTGGCAGTTGAAGATGGGACAGGGGGAGAACTATGGCTACACCTTC. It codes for CAWQLKMGQGENYGYTF.

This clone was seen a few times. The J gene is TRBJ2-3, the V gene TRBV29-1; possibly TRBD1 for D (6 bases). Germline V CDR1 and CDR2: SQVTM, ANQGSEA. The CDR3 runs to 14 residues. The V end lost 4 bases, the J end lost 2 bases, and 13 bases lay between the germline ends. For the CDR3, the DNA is TGCAGCGTTGCCCCAGGGGTCTCCACAGATACGCAGTATTTT. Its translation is CSVAPGVSTDTQYF.

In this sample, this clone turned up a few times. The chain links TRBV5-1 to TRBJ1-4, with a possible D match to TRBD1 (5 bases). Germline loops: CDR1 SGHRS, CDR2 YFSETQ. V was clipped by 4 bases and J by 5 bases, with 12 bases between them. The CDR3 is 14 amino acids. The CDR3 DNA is TGCGCCAGCAGCCGGGACGTGGGAAATGAAAAACTGTTTTTT. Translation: CASSRDVGNEKLFF.

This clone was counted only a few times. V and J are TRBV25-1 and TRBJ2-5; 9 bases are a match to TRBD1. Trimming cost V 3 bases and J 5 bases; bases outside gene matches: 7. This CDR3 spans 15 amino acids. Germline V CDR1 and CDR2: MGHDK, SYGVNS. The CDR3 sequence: CASSEISGQGETQYF. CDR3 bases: TGTGCCAGCAGTGAGATCTCGGGACAGGGTGAGACCCAGTACTTC.

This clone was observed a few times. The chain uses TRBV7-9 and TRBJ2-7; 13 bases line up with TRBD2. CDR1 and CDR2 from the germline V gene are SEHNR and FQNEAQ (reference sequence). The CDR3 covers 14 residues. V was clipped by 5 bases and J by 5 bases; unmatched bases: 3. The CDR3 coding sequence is TGTGCCAGCAGCGCCGGACTAGCGGGAGACGAGCAGTACTTC. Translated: CASSAGLAGDEQYF.

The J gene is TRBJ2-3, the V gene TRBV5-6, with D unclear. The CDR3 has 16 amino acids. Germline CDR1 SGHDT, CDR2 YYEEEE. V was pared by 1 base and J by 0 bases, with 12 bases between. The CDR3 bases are TGTGCCAGCAGCTTGTGGAAAGGTAGCAGCACAGATACGCAGTATTTT. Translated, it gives CASSLWKGSSTDTQYF.

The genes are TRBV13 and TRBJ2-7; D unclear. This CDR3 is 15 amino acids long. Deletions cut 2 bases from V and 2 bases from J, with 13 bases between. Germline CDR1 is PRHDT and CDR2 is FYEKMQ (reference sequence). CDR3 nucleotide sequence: TGTGCCAGCAGCTTAAGACCGGGCTCCGCCTACGAGCAGTACTTC. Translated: CASSLRPGSAYEQYF. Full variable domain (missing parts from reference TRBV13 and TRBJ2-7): AAGVIQSPRHLIKEKRETATLKCYPIPRHDTVYWYQQGPGQDPQFLISFYEKMQSDKGSIPDRFSAQQFSDYHSELNMSSLELGDSALYFCASSLRPGSAYEQYFGPGTRLTVT.

The CDR3 DNA reads as TGTGCCAGCAGCGTAGGCCCAGCGGGACTCGATAATGGGCAGTATTTT. Translating it yields CASSVGPAGLDNGQYF. This chain uses TRBV9 with TRBJ2-3, with 7 positions matching TRBD2. The CDR3 is 16 residues long. Germline loops: CDR1 SGDLS, CDR2 YYNGEE. V trimming: 0 bases; J trimming: 11 bases; junction bases outside the gene matches: 15.

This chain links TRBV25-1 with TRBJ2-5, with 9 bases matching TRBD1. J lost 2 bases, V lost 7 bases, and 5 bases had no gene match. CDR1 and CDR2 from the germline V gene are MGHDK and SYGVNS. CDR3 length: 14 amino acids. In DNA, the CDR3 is TGTGCCAGCATTAAGACAGGGGGACAAGAGACCCAGTACTTC. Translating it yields CASIKTGGQETQYF.

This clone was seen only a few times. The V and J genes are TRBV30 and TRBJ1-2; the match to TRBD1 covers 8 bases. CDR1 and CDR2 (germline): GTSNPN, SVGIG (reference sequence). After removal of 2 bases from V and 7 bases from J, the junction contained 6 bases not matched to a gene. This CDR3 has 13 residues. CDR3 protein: CAWSRNTGGGYTF. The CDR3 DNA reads TGTGCCTGGAGTAGAAACACAGGGGGTGGCTACACCTTC. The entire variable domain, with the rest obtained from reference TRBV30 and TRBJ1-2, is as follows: SQTIHQWPATLVQPVGSPLSLECTVEGTSNPNLYWYRQAAGRGLQLLFYSVGIGQISSEVPQNLSASRPQDRQFILSSKKLLLSDSGFYLCAWSRNTGGGYTFGSGTRLTVV.

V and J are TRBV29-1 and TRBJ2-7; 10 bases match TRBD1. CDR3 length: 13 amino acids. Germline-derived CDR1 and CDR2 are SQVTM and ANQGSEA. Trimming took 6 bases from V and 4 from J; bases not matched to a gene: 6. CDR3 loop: CSVGQGEWYEQYF. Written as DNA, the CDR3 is TGCAGCGTCGGACAGGGGGAATGGTACGAGCAGTACTTC.

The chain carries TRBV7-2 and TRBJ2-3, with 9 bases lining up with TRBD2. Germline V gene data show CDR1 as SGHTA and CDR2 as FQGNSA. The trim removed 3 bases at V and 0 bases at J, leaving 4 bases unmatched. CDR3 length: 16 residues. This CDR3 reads CASSFGTSISTDTQYF. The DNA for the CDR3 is TGTGCCAGCAGCTTCGGGACTAGCATTAGCACAGATACGCAGTATTTT.

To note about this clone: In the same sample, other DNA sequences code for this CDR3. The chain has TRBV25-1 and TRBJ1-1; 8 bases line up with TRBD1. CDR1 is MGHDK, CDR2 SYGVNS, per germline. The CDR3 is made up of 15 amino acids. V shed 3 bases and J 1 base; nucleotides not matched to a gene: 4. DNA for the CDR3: TGTGCCAGCAGTGACCCTGGGACAGGGAACACTGAAGCTTTCTTT. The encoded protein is CASSDPGTGNTEAFF.

CDR3 in amino acids: CASSLRQFYEQYF. The DNA of the CDR3 is TGTGCCAGCAGTTTGAGGCAGTTTTACGAGCAGTACTTC. V usage is TRBV6-9 and J usage is TRBJ2-5; D remains unclear. The DNA end lines up better with TRBJ2-7; the J call may be wrong. This CDR3 contains 13 residues. Germline CDR1 is MNHGY and CDR2 is SVAAGI.

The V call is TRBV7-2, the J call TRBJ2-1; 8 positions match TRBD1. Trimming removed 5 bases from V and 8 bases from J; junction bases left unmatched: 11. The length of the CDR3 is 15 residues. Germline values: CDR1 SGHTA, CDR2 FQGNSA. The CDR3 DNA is TGTGCCAGCAGCCAACAACCCCAGGGGGCGGATGAGCAGTTCTTC. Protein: CASSQQPQGADEQFF. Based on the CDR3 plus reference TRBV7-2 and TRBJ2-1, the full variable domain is GAGVSQSPSNKVTEKGKDVELRCDPISGHTALYWYRQSLGQGLEFLIYFQGNSAPDKSGLPSDRFSAERTGGSVSTLTIQRTQQEDSAVYLCASSQQPQGADEQFFGPGTRLTVL.

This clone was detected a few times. The CDR3: CASSFSSGGELENIQYF. CDR3 bases: TGTGCCAGCAGCTTCTCGTCGGGGGGAGAACTCGAAAACATTCAGTACTTC. The chain joins TRBV7-9 to TRBJ2-4; 7 positions agree with TRBD2. V lost 3 bases to trimming and J lost 5 bases; unmatched junction nucleotides: 13. The germline V gene has CDR1 SEHNR and CDR2 FQNEAQ (reference sequence). The CDR3 covers 17 residues.

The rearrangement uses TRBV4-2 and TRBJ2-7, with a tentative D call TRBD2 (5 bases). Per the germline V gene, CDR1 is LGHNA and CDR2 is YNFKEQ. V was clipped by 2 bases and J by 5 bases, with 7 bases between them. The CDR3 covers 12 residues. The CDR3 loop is CASSQMRDEQYF. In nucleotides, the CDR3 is TGTGCCAGCAGCCAAATGAGGGACGAGCAGTACTTC.

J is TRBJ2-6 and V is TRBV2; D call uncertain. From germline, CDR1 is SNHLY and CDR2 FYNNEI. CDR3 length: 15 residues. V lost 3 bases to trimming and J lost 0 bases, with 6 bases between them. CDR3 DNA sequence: TGTGCCAGCAGTGACAGGAGCTCTGGGGCCAACGTCCTGACTTTC. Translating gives CASSDRSSGANVLTF.

This chain's CDR3 is CASSLSGRDGYTF. CDR3 bases: TGTGCCAGCAGTTTATCGGGCAGAGATGGCTACACCTTC. V and J are TRBV27 and TRBJ1-2; D unclear. This CDR3 is built from 13 residues. Trimming stripped 0 bases from V and 6 bases from J, with 8 bases between. The V gene's germline CDR1 is MNHEY and CDR2 SMNVEV (reference sequence).

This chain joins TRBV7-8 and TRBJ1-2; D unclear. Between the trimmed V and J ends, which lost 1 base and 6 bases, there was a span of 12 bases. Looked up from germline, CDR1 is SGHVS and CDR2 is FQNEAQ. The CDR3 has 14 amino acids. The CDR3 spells CASSLVREKHGYTF. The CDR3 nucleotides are TGTGCCAGCAGCTTAGTAAGGGAAAAGCATGGCTACACCTTC.